These 17 T cell receptor beta chains share one sample of origin, sequenced in a study of blood T cell repertoires in COVID-19. TCRdb's table, derived via immunoSEQ multiplex PCR, lists solely in-frame clones and lacks some. Seen here are almost 250,000 clones, around nine tenths observed once, and the top ten hold about 1.6%. Sequenced material: peripheral blood. Every receptor here comes from a woman aged 55-70 years who had recovered from COVID-19.

CDR3 region: CASSKFTTGLDEQFF. The CDR3 DNA follows: TGTGCCAGCAGCAAATTCACAACAGGGCTCGATGAGCAGTTCTTC. The chain combines TRBV11-1 with TRBJ2-1; maybe TRBD1 (6 bases). Trimming removed 5 bases from V and 8 bases from J, with 19 bases in between. Looked up from germline, CDR1 is SGHAT and CDR2 is FQDESV (reference sequence). The CDR3 spans 15 residues.

The rearrangement joins TRBV6-2 or TRBV6-3 to TRBJ1-2, with D tentatively TRBD1 (6 bases). Trimming left V 6 bases short and J 5 bases short, with 19 bases between. This CDR3 is built from 15 residues. Germline V gene lookup returns CDR1 MNHEY and CDR2 SVGEGT. CDR3 nucleotides: TGTGCCAGCAGCACGGGGGGACACTCGAAGTATGGCTACACCTTC. As protein: CASSTGGHSKYGYTF.

This clone was detected only once. V and J are TRBV19 and TRBJ1-6; tentatively, D is TRBD1 (6 bases). Trimming removed 5 bases at V and 6 bases at J, with 17 bases between. Germline assignment: CDR1 LNHDA and CDR2 SQIVND (reference sequence). CDR3 size: 16 residues. DNA of the CDR3: TGTGCCAGTAGTCCAGGACAGACTAACTTTAATTCACCCCTCCACTTT. This translates into CASSPGQTNFNSPLHF.

The chain links TRBV6-1 to TRBJ2-6, with D unresolved. With 2 bases removed from V and 0 bases from J, the gap between germline ends came to 14 bases. This CDR3 has 18 residues. The germline CDR1 and CDR2 sequences are MNHNS and SASEGT. The CDR3 reads CASSESPPGSSGANVLTF. Written as DNA, the CDR3 is TGTGCCAGCAGTGAAAGCCCCCCCGGGTCCTCTGGGGCCAACGTCCTGACTTTC.

The chain carries TRBV7-6 and TRBJ2-2; 7 bases align to TRBD2. Germline V gene data show CDR1 as SGHVS and CDR2 as FNYEAQ. V was pared by 5 bases and J by 4 bases, with 7 bases of the junction left unmatched. The CDR3 covers 15 residues. The CDR3 DNA is TGTGCCAGCAGCATAAGGGACTACGGCACCGGGGAGCTGTTTTTT. This sequence encodes CASSIRDYGTGELFF.

CDR3: CASSLGHRVNTGELFF. The CDR3 DNA reads TGCGCCAGCAGTCTCGGCCACCGGGTGAACACCGGGGAGCTGTTTTTT. V usage is TRBV5-1 and J usage is TRBJ2-2; D call uncertain. This CDR3 has 16 amino acids. Trimming took 5 bases from V and 1 from J, leaving 15 bases between them. The germline gives CDR1 SGHRS, CDR2 YFSETQ.

The chain employs TRBV9 and TRBJ2-1; D perhaps matches TRBD2 (7 bases). CDR3 length: 17 residues. V was shortened by 6 bases and J by 5 bases, with 24 bases between the two germline ends. CDR1 and CDR2 (germline): SGDLS, YYNGEE. The CDR3 DNA reads as TGTGCCAGCACCCCCGGCCGGGGGGCGAAACTGGACAATGAGCAGTTCTTC. Translation gives CASTPGRGAKLDNEQFF. Full variable domain (remainder filled in from reference TRBV9 and TRBJ2-1): DSGVTQTPKHLITATGQRVTLRCSPRSGDLSVYWYQQSLDQGLQFLIQYYNGEERAKGNILERFSAQQFPDLHSELNLSSLELGDSALYFCASTPGRGAKLDNEQFFGPGTRLTVL.

This sequence joins TRBV7-6 and TRBJ2-3, with TRBD2 identical over 7 bases. This CDR3 contains 15 residues. V lost 3 bases, J lost 4 bases, and 7 bases stayed unmatched. CDR1 is SGHVS and CDR2 is FNYEAQ in the germline V gene. In DNA form, the CDR3 reads TGTGCCAGCAGCTTGGGAGGGGCTGGGGCAGATACGCAGTATTTT. This translates into CASSLGGAGADTQYF.

The V and J genes are TRBV6-5 and TRBJ2-7; 12 bases are a match to TRBD2. This CDR3 spans 15 amino acids. CDR1 and CDR2 from the germline V gene are MNHEY and SVGAGI. V gave up 4 bases and J gave up 2 bases; unmatched junction bases: 3. CDR3 in DNA: TGTGCCAGCAGTTCCGGGACTAGCGGGCCCTACGAGCAGTACTTC. Protein product: CASSSGTSGPYEQYF.

The chain carries TRBV7-2 and TRBJ2-7; 8 bases line up with TRBD1. Germline V gives CDR1 SGHTA, CDR2 FQGNSA. V gave up 1 base and J gave up 3 bases; unmatched junction bases: 11. The CDR3 is 17 residues long. CDR3 nucleotides: TGTGCCAGCAGCTTAGTAGGGACGGCCGGGACAGGCTACGAGCAGTACTTC. Amino acids: CASSLVGTAGTGYEQYF.

The V gene is TRBV6-5, the J gene TRBJ1-6; 8 positions match TRBD1. The CDR3 is 15 residues long. Germline V CDR1 and CDR2: MNHEY, SVGAGI. V lost 4 bases and J lost 6; bases outside the gene matches: 5. CDR3 nucleotide sequence: TGTGCCAGCAGTTCAGGGGGCGCTTTTAATTCACCCCTCCACTTT. It codes for CASSSGGAFNSPLHF.

This clone was found once. The rearrangement joins TRBV18 to TRBJ2-3, with 11 bases lining up with TRBD2. V was pared by 3 bases and J by 2 bases, with 7 bases of the junction left unmatched. The CDR3 spans 17 residues. Germline lookup yields CDR1 KGHSH and CDR2 LQKENI. The CDR3 DNA sequence: TGTGCCAGCTCACCTTCGACTAGCGGGGCAGCCACAGATACGCAGTATTTT. It translates to CASSPSTSGAATDTQYF.

V gene TRBV7-8 combines with J gene TRBJ2-3, with TRBD1 identical over 8 bases. This CDR3 has 15 residues. The junction had 4 bases not matched to a gene; V was cut back by 5 bases and J by 0 bases. From germline, CDR1 is SGHVS and CDR2 FQNEAQ. The CDR3 reads CASSANRGSTDTQYF. As DNA, the CDR3 is TGTGCCAGCAGCGCAAACAGGGGGAGCACAGATACGCAGTATTTT. The full variable domain, in which reference TRBV7-8 and TRBJ2-3 provide the parts outside the CDR3, is GAGVSQSPRYKVAKRGQDVALRCDPISGHVSLFWYQQALGQGPEFLTYFQNEAQLDKSGLPSDRFFAERPEGSVSTLKIQRTQQEDSAVYLCASSANRGSTDTQYFGPGTRLTVL.

The chain uses TRBV28 and TRBJ2-3; no reliable D call. Germline V gives CDR1 MDHEN, CDR2 SYDVKM. V lost 7 bases and J lost 5, with 13 bases in between. CDR3 length equals 13 residues. The CDR3 loop reads CASIEDPRDTQYF. For the CDR3, the DNA is TGTGCCAGCATTGAGGATCCGAGAGATACGCAGTATTTT.

The V and J genes are TRBV5-6 and TRBJ2-3, with TRBD2 matching over 12 bases. Germline lookup yields CDR1 SGHDT and CDR2 YYEEEE. This CDR3 contains 19 residues. The junction had 11 bases not matched to a gene; V was cut back by 3 bases and J by 0 bases. The CDR3 nucleotides are TGTGCCAGCAGCTCGGCAACTAGCGGGGGGACGTCTAGCACAGATACGCAGTATTTT. Its translation: CASSSATSGGTSSTDTQYF.

This chain links TRBV28 with TRBJ2-5; 8 positions match TRBD2. The CDR3 sequence is 14 residues long. CDR1 MDHEN and CDR2 SYDVKM come from the germline V gene. Trimming took 3 bases from V and 5 from J; bases not matched to a gene: 5. The CDR3 region has the DNA TGTGCCAGCAGTTTTTTCCGCGGGGGGGAGACCCAGTACTTC. It translates to CASSFFRGGETQYF. The full variable domain, completed using reference TRBV28 and TRBJ2-5, is DVKVTQSSRYLVKRTGEKVFLECVQDMDHENMFWYRQDPGLGLRLIYFSYDVKMKEKGDIPEGYSVSREKKERFSLILESASTNQTSMYLCASSFFRGGETQYFGPGTRLLVL.

The V call is TRBV7-2, the J call TRBJ1-6, with 9 nucleotides matching TRBD1. The CDR3 loop spans 15 amino acids. Germline values: CDR1 SGHTA, CDR2 FQGNSA. V shed 5 bases and J 7 bases; nucleotides not matched to a gene: 6. CDR3: CASSLGTGQNSPLHF. The CDR3, as DNA: TGTGCCAGCAGCCTCGGGACAGGGCAGAATTCACCCCTCCACTTT.